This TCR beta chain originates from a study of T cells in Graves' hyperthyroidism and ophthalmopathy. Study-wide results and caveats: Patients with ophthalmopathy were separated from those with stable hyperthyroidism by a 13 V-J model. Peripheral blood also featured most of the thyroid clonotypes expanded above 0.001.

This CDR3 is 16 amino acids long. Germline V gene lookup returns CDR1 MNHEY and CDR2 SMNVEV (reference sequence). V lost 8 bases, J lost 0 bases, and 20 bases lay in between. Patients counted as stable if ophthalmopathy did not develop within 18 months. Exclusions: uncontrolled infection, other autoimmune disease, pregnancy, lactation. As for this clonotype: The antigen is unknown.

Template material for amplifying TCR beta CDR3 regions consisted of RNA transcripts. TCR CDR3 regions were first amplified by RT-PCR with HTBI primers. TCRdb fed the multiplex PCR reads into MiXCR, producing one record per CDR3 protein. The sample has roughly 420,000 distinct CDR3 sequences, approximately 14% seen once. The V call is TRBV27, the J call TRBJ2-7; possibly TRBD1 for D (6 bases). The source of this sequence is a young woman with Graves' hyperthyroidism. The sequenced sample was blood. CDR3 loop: CASSLGAGYGSYEQYF. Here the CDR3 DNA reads TGTGCCAGCTCCCTGGGGGCCGGGTATGGCTCCTACGAGCAGTACTTC.